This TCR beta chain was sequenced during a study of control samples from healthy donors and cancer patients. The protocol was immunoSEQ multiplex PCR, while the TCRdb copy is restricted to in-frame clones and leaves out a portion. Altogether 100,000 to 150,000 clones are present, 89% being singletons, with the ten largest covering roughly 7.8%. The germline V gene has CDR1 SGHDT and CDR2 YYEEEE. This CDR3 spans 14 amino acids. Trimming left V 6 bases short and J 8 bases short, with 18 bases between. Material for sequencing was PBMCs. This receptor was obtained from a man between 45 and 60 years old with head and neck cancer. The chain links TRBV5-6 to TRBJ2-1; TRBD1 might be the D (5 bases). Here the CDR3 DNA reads TGTGCCAGCAACCAGGGCCCGGGTACCGATGAGCAGTTCTTC. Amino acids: CASNQGPGTDEQFF. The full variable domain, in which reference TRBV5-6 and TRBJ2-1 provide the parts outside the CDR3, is DAGVTQSPTHLIKTRGQQVTLRCSPKSGHDTVSWYQQALGQGPQFIFQYYEEEERQRGNFPDRFSGHQFPNYSSELNVNALLLGDSALYLCASNQGPGTDEQFFGPGTRLTVL.